This T cell receptor beta chain is drawn from a study of T-cell reconstitution after alpha-beta-depleted transplantation in children. The TCRbeta library incorporated unique molecular identifiers. MiXCR, applied by TCRdb to the PCR reads, yields one record per CDR3 protein. The profile shows 200,000 to 250,000 distinct CDR3 sequences, roughly 25% of them singletons. The CDR3 totals 16 residues. Trimming took 3 bases from V and 1 from J; bases not matched to a gene: 6. Germline assignment: CDR1 KGHSH and CDR2 LQKENI. The clonotype comes from a girl aged 2 to 9 with Fanconi anemia, due to receive a stem cell transplant. This chain links TRBV18 with TRBJ1-2, with 9 bases matching TRBD1. This specimen was PBMCs, taken before TCRalphabeta/CD19-depleted stem cell transplant. CDR3 amino acids: CASSPGQGHLNYGYTF. For the CDR3, the DNA is TGTGCCAGCTCACCTGGACAGGGGCACCTTAACTATGGCTACACCTTC.